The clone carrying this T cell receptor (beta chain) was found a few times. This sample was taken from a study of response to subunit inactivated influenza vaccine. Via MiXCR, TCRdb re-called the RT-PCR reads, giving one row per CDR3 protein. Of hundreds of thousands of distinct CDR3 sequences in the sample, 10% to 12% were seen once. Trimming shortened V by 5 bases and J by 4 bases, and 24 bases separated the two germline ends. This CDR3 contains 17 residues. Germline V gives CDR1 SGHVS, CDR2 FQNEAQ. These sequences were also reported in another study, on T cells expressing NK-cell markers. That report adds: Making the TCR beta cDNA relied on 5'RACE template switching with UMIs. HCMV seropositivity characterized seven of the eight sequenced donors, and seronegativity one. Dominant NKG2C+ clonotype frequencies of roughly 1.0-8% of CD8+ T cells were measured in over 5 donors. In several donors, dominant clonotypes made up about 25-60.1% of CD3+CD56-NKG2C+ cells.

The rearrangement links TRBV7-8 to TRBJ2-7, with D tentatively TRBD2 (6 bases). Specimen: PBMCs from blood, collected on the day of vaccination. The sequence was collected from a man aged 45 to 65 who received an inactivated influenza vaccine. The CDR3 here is CASSPRWVGGREYEQYF. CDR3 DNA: TGTGCCAGCAGCCCCCGATGGGTGGGAGGCCGAGAATACGAGCAGTACTTC.